Each of the 15 T cell receptor beta chains below was sequenced from the same sample in a study of cytomegalovirus exposure and HLA in healthy donors (dated by TCRdb to between 2016 and 2019). The library was produced with the immunoSEQ multiplex PCR assay. For the multiplex PCR, a mixture combining 60 forward primers for TCR Vbeta segments and 13 reverse primers for TCR Jbeta segments was used. Not all clones reach the TCRdb copy of this immuneACCESS table, which keeps in-frame sequences only. Checked studies attribute under half of the gap to unresolved V genes and leave the rest unexplained. Across this sample there are under 150,000 clones, with 65% to 85% seen only once. Around 2.5% of the sample is in the top ten clones. Sequencing was performed on PBMCs. These receptors all stem from a woman between 18 and 30 years old in good health and CMV-seronegative.

This rearrangement joins TRBV7-9 to TRBJ1-4; 8 bases line up with TRBD1. Trimming took 5 bases from V and 2 from J; bases not matched to a gene: 4. CDR1 SEHNR and CDR2 FQNEAQ come from the germline V gene (reference sequence). The CDR3 runs to 15 residues. CDR3 in amino acids: CASSGWTGTNEKLFF. CDR3 nucleotide sequence: TGTGCCAGCAGCGGATGGACAGGGACTAATGAAAAACTGTTTTTT.

This chain connects TRBV18 to TRBJ2-3; D is possibly TRBD1 (6 bases). In germline, CDR1 is KGHSH, CDR2 LQKENI. CDR3 length: 15 residues. Trimming shortened V by 3 bases and J by 3 bases, and 13 bases separated the two germline ends. CDR3 sequence: CASSPQGGETDTQYF. The DNA of the CDR3 is TGTGCCAGCTCACCTCAAGGGGGAGAGACAGATACGCAGTATTTT.

This clone was picked up a small number of times. V and J are TRBV27 and TRBJ2-3; 8 bases line up with TRBD1. Germline V CDR1 and CDR2: MNHEY, SMNVEV (reference sequence). The V gene end was trimmed by 3 bases and the J gene end by 3 bases; junction bases not matched to a gene: 2. The CDR3 contains 14 residues. The CDR3 nucleotides read TGTGCCAGCAGTTTGGACAGGGCGACAGATACGCAGTATTTT. Protein sequence: CASSLDRATDTQYF.

This rearrangement joins TRBV4-2 to TRBJ2-3; D is unresolved. Germline values: CDR1 LGHNA, CDR2 YNFKEQ. V gave up 1 base and J gave up 2 bases, with 7 bases separating them. This CDR3 region has 14 residues. CDR3 sequence reads: CASSQAVLTDTQYF. CDR3 nucleotide sequence: TGTGCCAGCAGCCAAGCTGTCCTCACAGATACGCAGTATTTT.

V gene TRBV27 combines with J gene TRBJ1-1; 8 bases line up with TRBD1. The J segment lost 8 bases and the V segment lost 2 bases, leaving 4 bases of the junction unmatched. This CDR3 comprises 13 residues. Germline-derived CDR1 and CDR2 are MNHEY and SMNVEV (reference sequence). The CDR3 nucleotides are TGTGCCAGCAGTTTAGCGGACAGGGTCGAAGCTTTCTTT. This gives the protein CASSLADRVEAFF.

The chain combines TRBV29-1 with TRBJ1-1, with D possibly TRBD1 on 6 matching bases. Trimming cost V 3 bases and J 5 bases, with 10 bases left between them. The CDR3 is 12 amino acids. Germline V lookup: CDR1 SQVTM, CDR2 ANQGSEA. The CDR3 sequence is CSVDRGRTEAFF. CDR3 coding DNA: TGCAGCGTTGACAGGGGTAGAACTGAAGCTTTCTTT. The full variable domain, rest sourced from reference TRBV29-1 and TRBJ1-1, is SAVISQKPSRDICQRGTSLTIQCQVDSQVTMMFWYRQQPGQSLTLIATANQGSEATYESGFVIDKFPISRPNLTFSTLTVSNMSPEDSSIYLCSVDRGRTEAFFGQGTRLTVV.

The chain recombines TRBV11-3 with TRBJ2-7, with D tentatively TRBD1 (6 bases). The CDR3 loop spans 13 amino acids. Trimming took off 6 bases at V and 9 bases at J, with 18 bases between the two ends. Germline loops: CDR1 SGHNT, CDR2 YENEEA. The CDR3 DNA sequence: TGTGCCAGCAGTTCTTACAGGGAGAGCGTGCAGTACTTC. This translates into CASSSYRESVQYF.

With regard to this clone: The same CDR3 also results from other DNA sequences found in this sample. The genes are TRBV7-7 and TRBJ2-3; perhaps TRBD2 as D (5 bases). The V gene lost 0 bases and the J gene lost 4 bases, with 5 bases spanning the gap. Germline V CDR1 and CDR2: SSHAT, FNYEAQ (reference sequence). The CDR3 is 13 residues long. CDR3: CASSLAEADTQYF. The CDR3 nucleotides read TGTGCCAGCAGCTTAGCGGAGGCAGATACGCAGTATTTT. The variable domain in full, completed from reference TRBV7-7 and TRBJ2-3, reads GAGVSQSPRYKVTKRGQDVTLRCDPISSHATLYWYQQALGQGPEFLTYFNYEAQPDKSGLPSDRFSAERPEGSISTLTIQRTEQRDSAMYRCASSLAEADTQYFGPGTRLTVL.

The chain employs TRBV5-1 and TRBJ1-1, with D perhaps matching TRBD1 (5 bases). This CDR3 has 16 residues. The germline V gene has CDR1 SGHRS and CDR2 YFSETQ. V was pared by 1 base and J by 1 base, with 14 bases between. Here the CDR3 reads CASSLSFVGGNTEAFF. CDR3 bases: TGCGCCAGCAGCTTGAGTTTCGTCGGGGGGAACACTGAAGCTTTCTTT. Combining the CDR3 with reference TRBV5-1 and TRBJ1-1 gives the whole variable domain KAGVTQTPRYLIKTRGQQVTLSCSPISGHRSVSWYQQTPGQGLQFLFEYFSETQRNKGNFPGRFSGRQFSNSRSEMNVSTLELGDSALYLCASSLSFVGGNTEAFFGQGTRLTVV.

The chain uses TRBV15 and TRBJ1-1, with D possibly matching TRBD1 (5 bases). Per the germline V gene, CDR1 is LNHNV and CDR2 is YYDKDF (reference sequence). V dropped 0 bases and J dropped 0 bases, with 11 bases sitting between them. The CDR3 is made up of 16 amino acids. The CDR3 coding sequence is TGTGCCACCAGCAGAGATTTGGGGGAGGTGAACACTGAAGCTTTCTTT. It encodes CATSRDLGEVNTEAFF.

V gene TRBV7-9 combines with J gene TRBJ2-5, with TRBD1 identical over 8 bases. Germline values: CDR1 SEHNR, CDR2 FQNEAQ (reference sequence). V lost 5 bases to trimming and J lost 5 bases; unmatched junction nucleotides: 7. The CDR3 covers 14 residues. The CDR3 sequence is CASSRTGGRETQYF. In DNA form, the CDR3 reads TGTGCCAGCAGCCGAACAGGGGGTCGTGAGACCCAGTACTTC.

This clone was counted a few times. The chain joins TRBV4-2 to TRBJ2-1; D possibly corresponds to TRBD1 (5 bases). The germline CDR1 and CDR2 sequences are LGHNA and YNFKEQ. The V and J ends lost 0 bases and 4 bases respectively, with 10 bases between them. This CDR3 region has 15 residues. The CDR3 region is CASSQERTSYNEQFF. In DNA, the CDR3 is TGTGCCAGCAGCCAAGAGAGGACATCTTACAATGAGCAGTTCTTC.

V and J are TRBV2 and TRBJ2-7, with 13 bases identical to TRBD2. This CDR3 region has 15 residues. Germline CDR1 is SNHLY and CDR2 is FYNNEI. The trim removed 4 bases at V and 6 bases at J, leaving 6 bases unmatched. The CDR3: CASSGTSGRGGEQYF. The CDR3 nucleotides read TGTGCCAGCAGTGGGACTAGCGGGAGAGGAGGCGAGCAGTACTTC.

In nucleotides, the CDR3 is TGCAGCGCGGGGGATAGCAATCAGCCCCAGCATTTT. It encodes CSAGDSNQPQHF. The chain couples TRBV29-1 to TRBJ1-5, with a tentative D call TRBD1 (5 bases). The CDR3 loop spans 12 amino acids. The V end was cut by 7 bases, the J end by 0 bases, with 7 bases between. CDR1 and CDR2 (germline): SQVTM, ANQGSEA.

This chain uses TRBV27 with TRBJ1-2; 9 nucleotides match TRBD1. CDR3 length: 19 residues. Germline CDR1 and CDR2: MNHEY and SMNVEV (reference sequence). The trim removed 3 bases at V and 0 bases at J, leaving 14 bases unmatched. Here the CDR3 reads CASSFWGTTDRGPNYGYTF. CDR3 bases: TGTGCCAGCAGTTTCTGGGGAACAACGGACAGGGGACCTAACTATGGCTACACCTTC.